This T cell receptor beta chain was captured in a study of radiotherapy plus CTLA-4 blockade in lung cancer. Overall study: In around 17% of patients, objective responses were seen; approximately 31% had disease control.

Study results and limitations: Following radiotherapy plus ipilimumab, tumor-derived TCR clones expanded in the blood.

This clone was seen only a few times. The target antigen is unknown. This table comes from immunoSEQ multiplex PCR, and its TCRdb copy is limited to in-frame clones, with some not included. The sample has about 39,000 clones; about four fifths are singletons. Sequencing was performed on peripheral blood, taken from a patient treated with radiotherapy plus ipilimumab. This TCR derives from a human donor with non-small cell lung cancer that progressed on radiotherapy plus ipilimumab.

DNA of the CDR3: TGTGCCAGCAGTCCCGGGACAGGGGATCCTGAAGCTTTCTTT. Translation: CASSPGTGDPEAFF. V usage is TRBV28 and J usage is TRBJ1-1; TRBD1 agrees at 10 bases. This CDR3 comprises 14 residues. In germline, CDR1 is MDHEN, CDR2 SYDVKM. The trim removed 5 bases at V and 6 bases at J, leaving 6 bases unmatched.